The sequence of this TCR beta chain was determined in a study of blood T cells in healthy people across ages. The table lists this clonotype with a count of one. V gave up 4 bases and J gave up 4 bases, with 23 bases separating them. The length of the CDR3 is 17 residues. Primed by a sample-barcoded 5' primer and a J-beta primer mix, a second PCR proceeded for about 6 to 12 cycles. TCRdb reanalysed the 5' RACE reads using MiXCR and keeps one entry per CDR3 protein. This table has hundreds of thousands of distinct CDR3 sequences, around 43% appearing once. The sequenced sample consisted of blood. The chain links TRBV12-3 or TRBV12-4 to TRBJ2-7, with D maybe TRBD2 (7 bases). This TCR derives from a man aged 60-69 years in good health. This CDR3 reads CASSSHVQGGGSYEQYF. The CDR3 DNA reads as TGTGCCAGCAGTTCACATGTCCAAGGGGGGGGCAGTTACGAGCAGTACTTC.